This T cell receptor (beta chain) was found in a study of blood T cell repertoires in COVID-19. Looking at the study overall: The samples span acute and convalescent COVID-19 from the United States, Italy and Spain. The cDNA or gDNA used as material had been derived from T cells, B-cell-depleted T cells, or PBMCs.

Enrollment of patients from Seattle took place during active infection, with longitudinal follow-up. In the original analysis: Amplified reference gene primers provided the basis for estimating nucleated cell counts. The data were produced by immunoSEQ multiplex PCR, yet TCRdb's version contains in-frame clones alone and is incomplete. V and J calls and clone size are given by that table; D and trimming were obtained from the DNA. The sample yields fewer than 70,000 clones, about 86% seen once. This clonotype was obtained from a man between 35 and 55 years old with COVID-19, enrolled during active disease. Sequenced: peripheral blood.

CDR3 sequence: CASSLNGPGDNEKLFF. The CDR3 DNA is TGTGCCAGCAGCTTAAATGGGCCAGGGGATAATGAAAAACTGTTTTTT. V is TRBV7-6 and J is TRBJ1-4, with a possible D match to TRBD1 (6 bases). The length of the CDR3 is 16 residues. V dropped 2 bases and J dropped 4 bases, with 14 bases sitting between them. CDR1 and CDR2 (germline): SGHVS, FNYEAQ.